A single TCR beta chain is shown here with its context. The data were obtained in a study of shared clonotypes between healthy human individuals. Trimming took 5 bases from V and 4 from J, leaving 18 bases between them. The CDR3 length is 16 residues. Germline assignment: CDR1 SGHTA and CDR2 FQGNSA. Researchers ran the assay at a deep level. Genomic DNA from each subset was divided evenly over several immunoSEQ plates. The protocol was immunoSEQ multiplex PCR, while the TCRdb copy is restricted to in-frame clones and leaves out a portion. The repertoire holds over a million clones, about 84% seen once, with 0.6% to 0.7% in the top ten.

The sample taken for sequencing was memory CD4+ T cells from PBMCs. Subset noted: CD45RA-negative fraction. The source is a man in his late teens or twenties in good health. Some clones in this sample may be carry-over from other donors' samples. The V call is TRBV7-2, the J call TRBJ1-5, with D possibly being TRBD1 (6 bases). This chain's CDR3 is CASSPQGGGPNQPQHF. The CDR3 region has the DNA TGTGCCAGCAGCCCTCAGGGTGGGGGCCCTAATCAGCCCCAGCATTTT.